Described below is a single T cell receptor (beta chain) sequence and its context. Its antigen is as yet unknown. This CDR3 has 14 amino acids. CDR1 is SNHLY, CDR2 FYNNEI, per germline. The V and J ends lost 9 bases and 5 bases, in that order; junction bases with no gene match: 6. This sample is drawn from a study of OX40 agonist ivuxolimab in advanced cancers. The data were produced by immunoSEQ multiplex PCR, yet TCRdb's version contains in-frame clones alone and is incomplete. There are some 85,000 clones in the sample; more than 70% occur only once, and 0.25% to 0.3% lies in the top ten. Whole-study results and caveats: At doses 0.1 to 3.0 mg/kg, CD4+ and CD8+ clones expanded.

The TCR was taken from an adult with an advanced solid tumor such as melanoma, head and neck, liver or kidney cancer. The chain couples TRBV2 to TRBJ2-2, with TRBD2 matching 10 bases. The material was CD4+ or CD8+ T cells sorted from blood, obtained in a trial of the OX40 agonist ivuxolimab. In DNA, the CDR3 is TGTGCCAGAGGAGCGGGGGGGCGAACCGGGGAGCTGTTTTTT. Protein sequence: CARGAGGRTGELFF.